This T cell receptor (beta chain) came from a study of cytomegalovirus exposure and HLA in healthy donors. Trimming shortened V by 2 bases and J by 7 bases, and 23 bases separated the two germline ends. This CDR3 is built from 17 residues. Germline CDR1 reads MNHNS; CDR2 reads SASEGT. It was with 60 Vbeta and 13 Jbeta primers that the PCR ran. Sequencing used immunoSEQ multiplex PCR; TCRdb keeps in-frame clones, though not all of them. This table has about 170,000 clones, approximately 80% appearing once. The J gene is TRBJ1-1, the V gene TRBV6-1; perhaps TRBD1 as D (6 bases). Sequencing was performed on PBMCs. This receptor was taken from a female donor in good health and CMV-seronegative. CDR3 protein: CASSEPTLGTKALEAFF. CDR3 DNA sequence: TGTGCCAGCAGTGAACCAACTCTTGGGACAAAAGCCCTTGAAGCTTTCTTT.